This T cell receptor (beta chain) originates from a study of PD-1 blockade in classical Hodgkin lymphoma. V shed 4 bases and J shed 4 bases, with 5 bases lying between them. The CDR3 consists of 12 residues. The V gene's germline CDR1 is SGDLS and CDR2 YYNGEE. Clones were sequenced by immunoSEQ multiplex PCR, and TCRdb holds only the in-frame ones, with some missing. The data show 7,000 to 8,500 clones, 78% seen once. Time point denoted: newly diagnosed, previously untreated cHL patient sample. This TCR came from a human donor with classical Hodgkin lymphoma. The sample taken for sequencing was peripheral blood mononuclear cells (PBMCs). The chain uses TRBV9 and TRBJ2-2; unclear D gene. DNA of the CDR3: TGTGCCAGCAGCTCACGCACCGGGGAGCTGTTTTTT. It translates to CASSSRTGELFF.